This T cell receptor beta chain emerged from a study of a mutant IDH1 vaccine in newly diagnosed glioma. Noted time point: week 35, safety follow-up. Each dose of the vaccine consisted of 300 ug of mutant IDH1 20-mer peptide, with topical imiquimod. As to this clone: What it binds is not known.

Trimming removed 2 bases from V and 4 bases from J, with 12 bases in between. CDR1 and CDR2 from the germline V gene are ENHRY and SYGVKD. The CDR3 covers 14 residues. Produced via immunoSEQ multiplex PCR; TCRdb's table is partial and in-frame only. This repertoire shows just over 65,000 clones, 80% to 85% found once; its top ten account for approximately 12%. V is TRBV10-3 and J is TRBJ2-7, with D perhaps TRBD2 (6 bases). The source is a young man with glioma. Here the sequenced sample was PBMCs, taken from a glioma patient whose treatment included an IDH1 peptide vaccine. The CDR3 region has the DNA TGTGCCATCAGTGAGGGTAGGGACTTTTACGAGCAGTACTTC. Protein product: CAISEGRDFYEQYF.